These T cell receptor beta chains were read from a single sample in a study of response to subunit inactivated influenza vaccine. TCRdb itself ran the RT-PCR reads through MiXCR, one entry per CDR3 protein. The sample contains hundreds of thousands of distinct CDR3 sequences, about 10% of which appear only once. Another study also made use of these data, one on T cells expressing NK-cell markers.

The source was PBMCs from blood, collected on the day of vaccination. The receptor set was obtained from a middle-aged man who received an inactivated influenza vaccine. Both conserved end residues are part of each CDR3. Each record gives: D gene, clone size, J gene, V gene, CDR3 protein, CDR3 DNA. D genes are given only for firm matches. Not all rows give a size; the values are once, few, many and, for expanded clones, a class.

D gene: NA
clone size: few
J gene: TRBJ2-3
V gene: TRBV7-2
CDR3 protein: CASSLVDFSTDTQYF
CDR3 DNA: TGTGCCAGCAGCTTAGTGGACTTTAGCACAGATACGCAGTATTTT

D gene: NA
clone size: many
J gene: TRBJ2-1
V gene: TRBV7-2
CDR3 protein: CASSPFRQINYNEQFF
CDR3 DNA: TGTGCCAGCAGCCCTTTCCGACAGATCAACTACAATGAGCAGTTCTTC

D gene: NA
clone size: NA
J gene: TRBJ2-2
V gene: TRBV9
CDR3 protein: CASSVGGETGELFF
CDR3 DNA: TGTGCCAGCAGCGTAGGGGGGGAGACCGGGGAGCTGTTTTTT

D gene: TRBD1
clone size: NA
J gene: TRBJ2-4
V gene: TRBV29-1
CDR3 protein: CSVEPPGQAKSIQYF
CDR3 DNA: TGCAGCGTTGAACCCCCCGGACAGGCTAAAAGCATTCAGTACTTC

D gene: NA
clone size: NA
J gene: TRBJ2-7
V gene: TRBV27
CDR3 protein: CASKKGQGYEQYF
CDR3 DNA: TGTGCCAGCAAGAAGGGGCAGGGCTACGAGCAGTACTTC

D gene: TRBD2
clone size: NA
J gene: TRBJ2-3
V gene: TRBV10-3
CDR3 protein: CAISVGTSGRTDTQYF
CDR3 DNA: TGTGCCATCAGTGTGGGGACTAGCGGGCGCACAGATACGCAGTATTTT

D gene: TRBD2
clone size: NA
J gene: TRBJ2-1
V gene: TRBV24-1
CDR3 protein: CATSPPSGTYNEQFF
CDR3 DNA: TGTGCCACCAGTCCCCCTAGCGGGACTTACAATGAGCAGTTCTTC

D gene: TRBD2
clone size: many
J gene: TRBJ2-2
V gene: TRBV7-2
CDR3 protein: CASSLGLIGGELFF
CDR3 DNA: TGTGCCAGCAGCTTGGGACTAATCGGCGGGGAGCTGTTTTTT

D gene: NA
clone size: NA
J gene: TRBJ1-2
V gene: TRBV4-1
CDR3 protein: CASSQTLTGWGYTF
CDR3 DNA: TGCGCCAGCAGCCAAACCCTGACAGGTTGGGGCTACACCTTC

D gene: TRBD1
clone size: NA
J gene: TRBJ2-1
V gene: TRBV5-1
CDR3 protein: CASRPDRGRQEYNEQFF
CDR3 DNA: TGCGCCAGCAGACCGGACAGGGGGAGGCAAGAATACAATGAGCAGTTCTTC

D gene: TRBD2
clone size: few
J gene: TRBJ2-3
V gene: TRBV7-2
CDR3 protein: CASSLWREADTQYF
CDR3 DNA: TGTGCCAGCAGCTTATGGCGGGAGGCAGATACGCAGTATTTT

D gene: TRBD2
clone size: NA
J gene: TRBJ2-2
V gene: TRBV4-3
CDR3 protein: CASSQGGLAGGTGELFF
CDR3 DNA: TGCGCCAGCAGCCAAGGCGGACTAGCGGGAGGCACCGGGGAGCTGTTTTTT

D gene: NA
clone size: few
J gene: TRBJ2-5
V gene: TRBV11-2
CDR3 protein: CASSSLLAAETQYF
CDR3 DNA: TGTGCCAGCAGCTCGTTACTAGCTGCAGAGACCCAGTACTTC

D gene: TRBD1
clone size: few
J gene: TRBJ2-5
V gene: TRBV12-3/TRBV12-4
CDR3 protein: CASRADRGRETQYF
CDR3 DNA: TGTGCCAGCAGGGCGGACAGGGGGCGAGAGACCCAGTACTTC

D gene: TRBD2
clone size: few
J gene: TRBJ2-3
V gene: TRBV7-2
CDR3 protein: CASNTELAKRDTQYF
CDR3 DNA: TGTGCCAGCAACACTGAACTAGCGAAAAGAGATACGCAGTATTTT

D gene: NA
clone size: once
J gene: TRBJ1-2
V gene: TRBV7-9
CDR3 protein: CVSSQLVAREYGYTF
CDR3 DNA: TGTGTCAGCAGCCAGCTCGTGGCCAGGGAGTATGGCTACACCTTC

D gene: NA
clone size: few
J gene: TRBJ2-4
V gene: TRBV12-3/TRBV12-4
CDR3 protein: CASGSLGHLNIQYF
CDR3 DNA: TGTGCCAGCGGAAGCCTGGGACACCTAAACATTCAGTACTTC

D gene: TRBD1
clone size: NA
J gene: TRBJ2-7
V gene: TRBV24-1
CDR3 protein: CATAGTVGNEQYF
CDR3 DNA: TGTGCCACAGCCGGGACAGTCGGAAACGAGCAGTACTTC

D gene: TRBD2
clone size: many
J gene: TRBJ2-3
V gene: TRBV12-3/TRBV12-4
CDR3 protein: CASSPQKAGIAADTQYF
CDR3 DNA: TGTGCCAGCAGTCCGCAAAAAGCGGGGATAGCGGCAGATACGCAGTATTTT

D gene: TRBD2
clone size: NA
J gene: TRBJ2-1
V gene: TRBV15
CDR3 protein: CATSRDFVGLAADEQFF
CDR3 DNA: TGTGCCACCAGCAGAGATTTTGTAGGGCTAGCGGCCGATGAGCAGTTCTTC

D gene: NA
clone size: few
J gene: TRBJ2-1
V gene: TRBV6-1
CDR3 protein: CASSDAGLGGNEQFF
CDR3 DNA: TGTGCCAGCAGTGACGCGGGACTCGGCGGCAATGAGCAGTTCTTC

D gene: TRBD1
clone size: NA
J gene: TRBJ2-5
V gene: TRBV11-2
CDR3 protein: CASSSPTGPQETQYF
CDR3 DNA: TGTGCCAGCAGTTCACCGACAGGGCCCCAAGAGACCCAGTACTTC

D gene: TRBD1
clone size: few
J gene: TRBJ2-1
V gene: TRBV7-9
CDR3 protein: CASSFRDRVLGEQFF
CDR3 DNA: TGTGCCAGCAGCTTCCGGGACAGAGTGCTCGGTGAGCAGTTCTTC

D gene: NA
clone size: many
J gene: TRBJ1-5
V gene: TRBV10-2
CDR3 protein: CASNKGGYQPQHF
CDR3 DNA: TGCGCCAGCAATAAGGGGGGTTATCAGCCCCAGCATTTT

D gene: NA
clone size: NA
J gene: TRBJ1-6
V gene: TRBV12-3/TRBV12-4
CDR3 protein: CASRTQYNSPLHF
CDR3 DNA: TGTGCCAGCAGAACACAGTATAATTCACCCCTCCACTTT

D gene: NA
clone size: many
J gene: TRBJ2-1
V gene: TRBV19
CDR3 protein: CATRDGSYNEQFF
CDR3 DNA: TGTGCCACCAGGGACGGCTCCTACAATGAGCAGTTCTTC

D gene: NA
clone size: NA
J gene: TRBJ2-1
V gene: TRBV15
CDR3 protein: CATSRDRGEYNEQFF
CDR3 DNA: TGTGCCACCAGCAGAGACAGGGGGGAATACAATGAGCAGTTCTTC

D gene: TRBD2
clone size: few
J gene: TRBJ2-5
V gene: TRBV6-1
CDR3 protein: CASSEGLAISETQYF
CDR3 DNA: TGTGCCAGCAGTGAAGGACTAGCGATATCAGAGACCCAGTACTTC

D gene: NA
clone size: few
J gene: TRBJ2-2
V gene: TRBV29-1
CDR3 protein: CSVEFPANTGELFF
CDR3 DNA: TGCAGCGTGGAATTCCCAGCGAACACCGGGGAGCTGTTTTTT

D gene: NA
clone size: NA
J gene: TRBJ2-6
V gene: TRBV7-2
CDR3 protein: CASSLGGMSGANVLTF
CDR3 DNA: TGTGCCAGCAGCTTAGGGGGGATGTCTGGGGCCAACGTCCTGACTTTC

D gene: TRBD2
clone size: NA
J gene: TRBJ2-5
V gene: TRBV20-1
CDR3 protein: CSAPVSRGGRETQYF
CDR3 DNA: TGCAGTGCCCCCGTCTCGCGGGGGGGCCGAGAGACCCAGTACTTC

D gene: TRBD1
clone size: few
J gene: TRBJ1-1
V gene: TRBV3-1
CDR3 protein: CASSPGTGGMNTEAFF
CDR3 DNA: TGTGCCAGCAGCCCCGGGACAGGCGGAATGAACACTGAAGCTTTCTTT

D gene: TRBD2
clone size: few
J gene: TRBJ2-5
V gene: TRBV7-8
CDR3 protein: CASSLAQPSGWAQYF
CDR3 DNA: TGTGCCAGCAGCTTAGCCCAGCCTAGCGGGTGGGCCCAGTACTTC

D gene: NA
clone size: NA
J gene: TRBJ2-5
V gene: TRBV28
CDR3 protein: CASSLKWETQYF
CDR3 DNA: TGTGCCAGCTCGTTGAAGTGGGAGACCCAGTACTTC

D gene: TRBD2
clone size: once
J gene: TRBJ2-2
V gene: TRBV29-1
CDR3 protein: CSVGRTSGEAGELFF
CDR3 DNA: TGCAGCGTTGGGAGGACTAGCGGGGAGGCCGGGGAGCTGTTTTTT

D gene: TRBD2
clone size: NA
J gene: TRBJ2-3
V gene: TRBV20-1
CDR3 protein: CSARLAGLADTQYF
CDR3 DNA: TGCAGTGCTAGACTAGCGGGGTTGGCAGATACGCAGTATTTT

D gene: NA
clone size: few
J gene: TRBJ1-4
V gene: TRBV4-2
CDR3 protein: CASSGGGTNEKLFF
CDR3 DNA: TGTGCCAGCAGCGGGGGTGGGACTAATGAAAAACTGTTTTTT

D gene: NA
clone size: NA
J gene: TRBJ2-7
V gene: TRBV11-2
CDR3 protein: CASSDTRGYEQYF
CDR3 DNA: TGTGCCAGCAGTGACACAAGGGGCTACGAGCAGTACTTC

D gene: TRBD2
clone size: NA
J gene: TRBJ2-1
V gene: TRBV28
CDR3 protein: CASSRPGLAAYNEQFF
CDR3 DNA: TGTGCCAGCAGCCGTCCGGGACTAGCGGCCTACAATGAGCAGTTCTTC

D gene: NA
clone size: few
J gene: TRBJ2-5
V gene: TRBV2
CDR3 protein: CASSESPGEQTQYF
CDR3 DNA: TGTGCCAGCAGTGAATCCCCAGGGGAACAGACCCAGTACTTC

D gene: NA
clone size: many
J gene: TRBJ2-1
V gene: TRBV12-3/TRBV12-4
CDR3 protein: CASSLAVSDNEQFF
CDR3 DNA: TGTGCCAGCAGCCTTGCGGTGTCGGACAATGAGCAGTTCTTC

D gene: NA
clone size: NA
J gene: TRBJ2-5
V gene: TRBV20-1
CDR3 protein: CSAPRPGHSQETQYF
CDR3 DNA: TGCAGTGCTCCGAGACCGGGACACAGCCAAGAGACCCAGTACTTC

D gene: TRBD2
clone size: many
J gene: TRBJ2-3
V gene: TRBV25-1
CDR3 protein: CASSRSGSTDTQYF
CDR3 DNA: TGTGCCAGCAGTAGAAGCGGGAGTACAGATACGCAGTATTTT

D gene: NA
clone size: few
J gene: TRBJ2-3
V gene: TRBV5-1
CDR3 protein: CASRPTPGGTDTQYF
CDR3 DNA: TGCGCCAGCAGACCGACACCAGGGGGCACAGATACGCAGTATTTT

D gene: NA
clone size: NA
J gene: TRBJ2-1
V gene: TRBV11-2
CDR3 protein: CASRKWGAGQGENEQFF
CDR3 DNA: TGTGCCAGCAGGAAATGGGGCGCCGGCCAGGGTGAGAATGAGCAGTTCTTC

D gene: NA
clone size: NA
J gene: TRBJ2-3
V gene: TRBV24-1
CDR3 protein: CATSDFIGPTDTQYF
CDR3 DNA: TGTGCCACCAGTGATTTTATAGGCCCCACAGATACGCAGTATTTT

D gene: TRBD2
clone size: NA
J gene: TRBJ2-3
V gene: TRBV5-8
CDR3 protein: CAAGGGRMVVADTQYF
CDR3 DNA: TGTGCCGCCGGGGGCGGGAGGATGGTTGTAGCAGATACGCAGTATTTT

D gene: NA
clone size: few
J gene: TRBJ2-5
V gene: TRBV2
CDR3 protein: CASSEETGGLRTQYF
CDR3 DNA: TGTGCCAGCAGTGAGGAGACAGGCGGTCTGAGGACCCAGTACTTC

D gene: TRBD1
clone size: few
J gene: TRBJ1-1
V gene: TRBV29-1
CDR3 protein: CSVVTLRQGTEAFF
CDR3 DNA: TGCAGCGTTGTTACCCTTAGACAGGGTACTGAAGCTTTCTTT

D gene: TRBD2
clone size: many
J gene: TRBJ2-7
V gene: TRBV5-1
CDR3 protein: CASSLASGSYEQYF
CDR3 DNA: TGTGCCAGCAGCTTAGCTAGCGGCTCCTACGAGCAGTACTTC

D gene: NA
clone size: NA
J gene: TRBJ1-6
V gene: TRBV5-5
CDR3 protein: CASSFRANSPLHF
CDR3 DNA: TGTGCCAGCAGCTTCAGAGCTAATTCACCCCTCCACTTT

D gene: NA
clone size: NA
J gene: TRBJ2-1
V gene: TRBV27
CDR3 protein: CASRRTTALGEQFF
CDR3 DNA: TGTGCCAGCAGAAGAACCACCGCCTTGGGTGAGCAGTTCTTC

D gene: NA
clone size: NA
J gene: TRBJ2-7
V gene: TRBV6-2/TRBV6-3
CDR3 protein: CASQEVGTSGTEQYF
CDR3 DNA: TGTGCCAGCCAAGAGGTCGGGACGTCCGGCACGGAGCAGTACTTC

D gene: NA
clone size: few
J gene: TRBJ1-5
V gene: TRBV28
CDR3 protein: CASSFLGNSNQPQHF
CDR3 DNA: TGTGCCAGCAGTTTCTTGGGAAATAGCAATCAGCCCCAGCATTTT

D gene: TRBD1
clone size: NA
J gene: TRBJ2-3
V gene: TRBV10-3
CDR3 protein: CAISDPRDRVTDTQYF
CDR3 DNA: TGTGCCATCAGTGATCCACGGGACAGGGTAACAGATACGCAGTATTTT

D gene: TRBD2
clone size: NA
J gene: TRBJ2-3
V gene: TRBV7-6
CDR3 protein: CASSLGGGSSADTQYF
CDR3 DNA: TGTGCCAGCAGCTTAGGGGGCGGGAGTTCGGCAGATACGCAGTATTTT

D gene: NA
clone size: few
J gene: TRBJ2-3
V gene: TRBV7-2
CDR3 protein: CASSRERTDTQYF
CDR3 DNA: TGTGCCAGCAGCAGGGAGAGGACAGATACGCAGTATTTT

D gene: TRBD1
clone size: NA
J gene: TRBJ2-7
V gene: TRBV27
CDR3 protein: CASSDTGQGIDEQYF
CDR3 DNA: TGTGCCAGCAGTGACACAGGACAGGGTATCGACGAGCAGTACTTC

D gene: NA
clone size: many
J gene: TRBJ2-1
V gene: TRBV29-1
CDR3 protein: CSAQEGGSYNEQFF
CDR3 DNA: TGCAGCGCTCAAGAGGGGGGATCCTACAATGAGCAGTTCTTC

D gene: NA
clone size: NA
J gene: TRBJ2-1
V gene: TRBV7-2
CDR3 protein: CASSLGGRDYNEQFF
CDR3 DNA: TGTGCCAGCAGCTTAGGAGGCCGGGACTACAATGAGCAGTTCTTC